Listed below are T cell receptor beta chains from one sample, sequenced in a study of blood T cell repertoires in COVID-19. Clones were read by immunoSEQ multiplex PCR, and TCRdb kept only the in-frame ones, dropping some. The sample records under 200,000 clones, 88% being singletons. Sequencing input: peripheral blood. These receptor sequences come from a man aged 60 to 69 with acute or convalescent COVID-19. Both conserved end residues are part of each CDR3. The D gene is left open where the match is weak. Not every row has a clone size; where given, it reads once, few, many or a size class.

CATAWGDNYEQYF TGTGCCACCGCTTGGGGAGACAACTACGAGCAGTACTTC TRBJ2-7 TRBV10-3 . .
CAPGDLANYGYTF TGTGCCCCCGGGGACTTAGCTAACTATGGCTACACCTTC TRBJ1-2 TRBV7-9 . .
CASSQDAGAGTEAFF TGTGCCAGCAGCCAAGACGCGGGGGCGGGTACTGAAGCTTTCTTT TRBJ1-1 TRBV3-1/TRBV3-2 once .
CASSLRGYSKDATNEKLFF TGTGCCAGCAGCCTCCGAGGGTACTCCAAGGACGCAACTAATGAAAAACTGTTTTTT TRBJ1-4 TRBV3-1/TRBV3-2 few .
CASSQAPTGRTEAFF TGCGCCAGCAGCCAAGCTCCGACAGGACGGACTGAAGCTTTCTTT TRBJ1-1 TRBV4-1 . .
CASTSSGRSHEQYF TGTGCCAGTACCTCGAGCGGGAGGAGCCACGAGCAGTACTTC TRBJ2-7 TRBV19 . TRBD2
CASSLETFEAFF TGTGCCAGCAGCTTAGAGACTTTTGAAGCTTTCTTT TRBJ1-1 TRBV11-3 . .
CASGAGFGELFF TGTGCCAGCGGGGCAGGGTTCGGGGAGCTGTTTTTT TRBJ2-2 TRBV25-1 . .
CASSQDQGRSDTQYF TGTGCCAGCAGCCAAGATCAGGGGCGTTCAGATACGCAGTATTTT TRBJ2-3 TRBV14 . .
CASSYGTGYYEQYF TGTGCCAGCAGTTACGGGACAGGGTACTACGAGCAGTACTTC TRBJ2-7 TRBV27 . TRBD1
CASSLAQGLAGYTF TGCGCCAGCAGCTTGGCCCAGGGCCTGGCTGGCTACACCTTC TRBJ1-2 TRBV5-1 once .
CASSTPPNEKLFF TGTGCCAGTAGTACTCCCCCGAATGAAAAACTGTTTTTT TRBJ1-4 TRBV19 . .
CASGFQGGFSGANVLTF TGTGCCAGCGGATTTCAGGGAGGGTTCTCTGGGGCCAACGTCCTGACTTTC TRBJ2-6 TRBV11-3 . TRBD2
CATSRDRSPTGGKDYGYTF TGTGCCACCAGCAGAGATCGATCTCCGACAGGGGGTAAGGACTATGGCTACACCTTC TRBJ1-2 TRBV15 . TRBD1
CASSQRTSGPYEQYF TGTGCCAGCAGCCAACGGACTAGCGGCCCCTACGAGCAGTACTTC TRBJ2-7 TRBV11-3 . TRBD2
CASGRGQAPLTQYF TGTGCTAGTGGAAGGGGACAGGCCCCCCTGACCCAGTACTTC TRBJ2-5 TRBV12-5 . TRBD1
CASSAGRGGGELFF TGTGCCAGCAGTGCCGGCAGGGGCGGCGGGGAGCTGTTTTTT TRBJ2-2 TRBV27 few .
CASSRPAPGTAPGPLHF TGTGCCAGCAGCAGACCCGCTCCCGGGACTGCCCCAGGCCCCCTCCACTTT TRBJ1-6 TRBV11-2 . .
CASGPQANYGYTF TGTGCCAGCGGCCCGCAAGCGAACTATGGCTACACCTTC TRBJ1-2 TRBV11-2 . .
CASSLDGVSSGNTIYF TGCGCCAGCAGCTTGGATGGTGTGAGCTCTGGAAACACCATATATTTT TRBJ1-3 TRBV5-1 . .
CASSPGDWHLETQYF TGCGCCAGCAGCCCTGGAGACTGGCATCTCGAGACCCAGTACTTC TRBJ2-5 TRBV5-1 . .
CASSYSGLAYTGELFF TGTGCCAGCAGTTACTCGGGACTAGCCTACACCGGGGAGCTGTTTTTT TRBJ2-2 TRBV6-2/TRBV6-3 . TRBD2
CASSLGGTDYGYTF TGTGCCAGCAGCTTAGGCGGGACAGACTATGGCTACACCTTC TRBJ1-2 TRBV7-9 . TRBD1
CASSGQGLRNTIYF TGTGCCAGCAGCGGACAGGGTTTGAGAAACACCATATATTTT TRBJ1-3 TRBV9 . TRBD1
CASRQGASGNTIYF TGTGCCAGCAGGCAGGGGGCGTCTGGAAACACCATATATTTT TRBJ1-3 TRBV2 few TRBD1
CSVAGSLYYEQYF TGCAGCGTTGCCGGGAGTCTCTACTACGAGCAGTACTTC TRBJ2-7 TRBV29-1 . .
CASSLDREFSEKLFF TGTGCCAGCAGCTTAGACAGGGAGTTCAGTGAAAAACTGTTTTTT TRBJ1-4 TRBV7-6 . .
CASSPDRKGYTF TGTGCCAGCAGTCCCGACAGAAAGGGCTACACCTTC TRBJ1-2 TRBV6-5 . .